A single sample gave rise to the 6 T cell receptor beta chains below, sequenced in a study of cytomegalovirus exposure and HLA in healthy donors. Primers: 60 Vbeta forward and 13 Jbeta reverse. TCRdb's table, derived via immunoSEQ multiplex PCR, lists solely in-frame clones and lacks some. The sample contains under 200,000 clones, approximately 71% of which appear only once. The sequenced sample was PBMCs. Receptors were obtained from a woman aged 18 to 35 in good health and CMV-seropositive.

The chain has TRBV5-4 and TRBJ2-5; no firm D call. The CDR3 covers 12 residues. Germline V CDR1 and CDR2: SGHNT, YYREEE (reference sequence). With 4 bases removed from V and 1 base from J, the gap between germline ends came to 5 bases. The CDR3 DNA reads TGTGCCAGCAGCCTACCCCAAGAGACCCAGTACTTC. Encoded protein: CASSLPQETQYF. Full variable domain (rest looked up from reference TRBV5-4 and TRBJ2-5): ETGVTQSPTHLIKTRGQQVTLRCSSQSGHNTVSWYQQALGQGPQFIFQYYREEENGRGNFPPRFSGLQFPNYSSELNVNALELDDSALYLCASSLPQETQYFGPGTRLLVL.

V and J are TRBV5-1 and TRBJ1-1, with 9 bases identical to TRBD1. The CDR3 is made up of 14 amino acids. Germline V gene lookup returns CDR1 SGHRS and CDR2 YFSETQ. With V trimmed by 4 bases and J by 7 bases, 8 bases remained unmatched. CDR3 sequence reads: CASSPYRGRGEAFF. In DNA, the CDR3 is TGCGCCAGCAGCCCCTACAGGGGGCGAGGTGAAGCTTTCTTT.

J is TRBJ1-2 and V is TRBV30, with D unresolved. Germline V gene lookup returns CDR1 GTSNPN and CDR2 SVGIG (reference sequence). V was cut by 0 bases and J by 4 bases, with 15 bases left in between. The CDR3 length is 15 residues. The DNA of the CDR3 is TGTGCCTGGAGTGTGGGAGGACTTCGGGCCTATGGCTACACCTTC. It codes for CAWSVGGLRAYGYTF.

The rearrangement joins TRBV5-5 to TRBJ2-7; D uncertain. Germline loops: CDR1 SGHKS, CDR2 YYEKEE (reference sequence). The CDR3 runs to 14 residues. V was clipped by 0 bases and J by 2 bases, with 9 bases between them. The CDR3 DNA reads TGTGCCAGCAGCTTGGGCGACAAGCCCTACGAGCAGTACTTC. Translating it yields CASSLGDKPYEQYF.

This clone was detected only a few times. This sequence joins TRBV6-6 and TRBJ2-4; 10 positions match TRBD2. The CDR3 consists of 14 residues. Germline values: CDR1 MNHNY, CDR2 SVGAGI (reference sequence). The J segment lost 7 bases and the V segment lost 2 bases, leaving 2 bases of the junction unmatched. CDR3 nucleotides: TGTGCCAGCAGTTACAGCGGGGGGGACAACATTCAGTACTTC. Translating it yields CASSYSGGDNIQYF.

This clone has a single count. The CDR3 region is CASSLELGSTQYF. The CDR3 region has the DNA TGTGCCAGCAGCTTAGAATTGGGGAGCACGCAGTATTTT. The rearrangement uses TRBV11-2 and TRBJ2-3; D perhaps matches TRBD2 (5 bases). The CDR3 has 13 amino acids. Germline V CDR1 and CDR2: SGHAT, FQNNGV. V lost 0 bases and J lost 9, with 10 bases in between.